This T cell receptor (beta chain) derives from a study of blood T cell repertoires in COVID-19. Study-level information: The United States, Italy and Spain supplied acute and convalescent COVID-19 samples. T cells, B-cell-depleted T cells, or PBMCs supplied cDNA or gDNA.

The CDR3 has 14 residues. With 2 bases removed from V and 6 bases from J, the gap between germline ends came to 10 bases. Germline V gene lookup returns CDR1 KGHSH and CDR2 LQKENI. Original handling: Estimation of nucleated cell counts was performed using reference gene primer amplification. Sequencing used immunoSEQ multiplex PCR; TCRdb keeps in-frame clones, though not all of them. V and J calls and clone size are as listed in that table; D and trimming were resolved from the DNA. The sample contains over 150,000 clones, approximately 83% of which appear only once. The V gene is TRBV18, the J gene TRBJ2-2; no definite D call. The receptor was isolated from a man over 45 with active or convalescent COVID-19. The sample taken for sequencing was peripheral blood. The CDR3: CASSPEARAGELFF. The CDR3, as DNA: TGTGCCAGCTCACCAGAAGCCCGCGCCGGGGAGCTGTTTTTT. Drawing the rest from reference TRBV18 and TRBJ2-2, the complete variable domain is NAGVMQNPRHLVRRRGQEARLRCSPMKGHSHVYWYRQLPEEGLKFMVYLQKENIIDESGMPKERFSAEFPKEGPSILRIQQVVRGDSAAYFCASSPEARAGELFFGEGSRLTVL.